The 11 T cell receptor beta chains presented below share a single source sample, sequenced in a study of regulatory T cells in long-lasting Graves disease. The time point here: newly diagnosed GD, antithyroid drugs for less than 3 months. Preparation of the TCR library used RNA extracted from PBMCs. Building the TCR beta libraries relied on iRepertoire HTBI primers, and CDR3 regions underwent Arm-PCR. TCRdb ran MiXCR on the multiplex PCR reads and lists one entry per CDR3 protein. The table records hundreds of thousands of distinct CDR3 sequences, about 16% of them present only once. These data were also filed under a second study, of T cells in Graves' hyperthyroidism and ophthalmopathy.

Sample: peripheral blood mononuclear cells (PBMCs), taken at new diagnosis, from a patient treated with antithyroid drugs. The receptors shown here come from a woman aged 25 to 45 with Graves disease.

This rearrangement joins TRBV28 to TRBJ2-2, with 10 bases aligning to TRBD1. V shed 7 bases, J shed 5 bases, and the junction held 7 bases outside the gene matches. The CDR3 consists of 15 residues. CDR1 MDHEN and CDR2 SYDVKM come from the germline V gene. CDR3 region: CASTTGTGVTGELFF. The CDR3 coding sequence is TGTGCCAGCACCACCGGGACAGGGGTTACCGGGGAGCTGTTTTTT.

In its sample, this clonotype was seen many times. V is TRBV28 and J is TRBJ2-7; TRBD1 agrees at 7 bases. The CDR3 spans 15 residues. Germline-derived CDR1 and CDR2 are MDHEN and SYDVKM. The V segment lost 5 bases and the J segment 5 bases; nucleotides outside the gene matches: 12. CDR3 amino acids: CASSNRGSTSHEQYF. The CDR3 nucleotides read TGTGCCAGCAGTAACAGGGGCTCCACGTCCCACGAGCAGTACTTC.

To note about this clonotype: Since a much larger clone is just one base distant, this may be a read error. The CDR3 loop reads CASRQDWGSRDEQYF. Here the CDR3 DNA reads TGTGCCAGCAGGCAAGATTGGGGTAGTAGAGACGAGCAGTACTTC. The rearrangement uses TRBV3-1 and TRBJ2-4; D call uncertain. The end of the DNA aligns better with TRBJ2-7, so the J call may be wrong. Germline values: CDR1 LGHDT, CDR2 YNNKEL (reference sequence). There are 15 residues in the CDR3.

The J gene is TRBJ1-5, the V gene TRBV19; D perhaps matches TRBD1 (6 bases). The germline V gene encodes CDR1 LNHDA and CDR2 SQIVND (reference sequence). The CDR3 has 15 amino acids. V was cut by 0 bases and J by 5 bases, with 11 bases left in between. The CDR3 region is CASSIEVAGDQPQHF. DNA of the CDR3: TGTGCCAGTAGTATAGAGGTGGCAGGGGATCAGCCCCAGCATTTT.

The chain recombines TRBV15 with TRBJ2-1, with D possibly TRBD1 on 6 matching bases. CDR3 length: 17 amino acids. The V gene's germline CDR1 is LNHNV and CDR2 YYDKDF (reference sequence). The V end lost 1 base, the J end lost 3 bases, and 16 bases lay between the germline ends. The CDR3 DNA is TGTGCCACCAGCAGAGTCCTGGGGGCCGGGATCTACAATGAGCAGTTCTTC. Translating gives CATSRVLGAGIYNEQFF.

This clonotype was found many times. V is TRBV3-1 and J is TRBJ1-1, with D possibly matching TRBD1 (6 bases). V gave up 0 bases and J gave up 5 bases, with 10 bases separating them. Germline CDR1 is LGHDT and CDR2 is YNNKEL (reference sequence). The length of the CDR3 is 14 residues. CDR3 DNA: TGTGCCAGCAGCCAAGAGGGGGCGAGGACTGAAGCTTTCTTT. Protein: CASSQEGARTEAFF. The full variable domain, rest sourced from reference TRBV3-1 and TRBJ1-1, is DTAVSQTPKYLVTQMGNDKSIKCEQNLGHDTMYWYKQDSKKFLKIMFSYNNKELIINETVPNRFSPKSPDKAHLNLHINSLELGDSAVYFCASSQEGARTEAFFGQGTRLTVV.

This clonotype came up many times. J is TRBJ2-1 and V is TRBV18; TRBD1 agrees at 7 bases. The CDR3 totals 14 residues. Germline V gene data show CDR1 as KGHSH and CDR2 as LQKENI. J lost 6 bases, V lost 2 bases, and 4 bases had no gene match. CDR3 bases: TGTGCCAGCTCACCAGGGACAGCCTTCAATGAGCAGTTCTTC. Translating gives CASSPGTAFNEQFF.

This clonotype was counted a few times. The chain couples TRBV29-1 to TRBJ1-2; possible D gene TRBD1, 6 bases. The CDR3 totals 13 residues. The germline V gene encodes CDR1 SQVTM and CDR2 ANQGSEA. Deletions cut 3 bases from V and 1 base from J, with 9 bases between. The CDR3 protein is CSVDWTDNYGYTF. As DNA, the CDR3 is TGCAGCGTTGATTGGACAGATAACTATGGCTACACCTTC.

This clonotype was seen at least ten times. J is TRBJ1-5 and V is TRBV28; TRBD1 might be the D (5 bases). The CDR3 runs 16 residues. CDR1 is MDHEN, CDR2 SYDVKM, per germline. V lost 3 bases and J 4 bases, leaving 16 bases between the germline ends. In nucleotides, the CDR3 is TGTGCCAGCAGTTTTGGGGCTTGGGCCTTAAATCAGCCCCAGCATTTT. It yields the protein CASSFGAWALNQPQHF.

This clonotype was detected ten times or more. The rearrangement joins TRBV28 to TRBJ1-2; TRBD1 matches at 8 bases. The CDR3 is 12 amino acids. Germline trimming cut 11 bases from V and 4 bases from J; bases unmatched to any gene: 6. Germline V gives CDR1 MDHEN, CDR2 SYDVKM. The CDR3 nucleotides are TGTGCCGGAAGGACAGGGAGCTATGGCTACACCTTC. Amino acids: CAGRTGSYGYTF.

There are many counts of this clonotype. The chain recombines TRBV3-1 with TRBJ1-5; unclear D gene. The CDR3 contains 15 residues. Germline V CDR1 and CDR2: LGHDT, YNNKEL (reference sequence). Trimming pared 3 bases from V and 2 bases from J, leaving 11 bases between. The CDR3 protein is CASSHQARGNQPQHF. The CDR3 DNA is TGTGCCAGCAGCCACCAGGCGAGGGGCAATCAGCCCCAGCATTTT.